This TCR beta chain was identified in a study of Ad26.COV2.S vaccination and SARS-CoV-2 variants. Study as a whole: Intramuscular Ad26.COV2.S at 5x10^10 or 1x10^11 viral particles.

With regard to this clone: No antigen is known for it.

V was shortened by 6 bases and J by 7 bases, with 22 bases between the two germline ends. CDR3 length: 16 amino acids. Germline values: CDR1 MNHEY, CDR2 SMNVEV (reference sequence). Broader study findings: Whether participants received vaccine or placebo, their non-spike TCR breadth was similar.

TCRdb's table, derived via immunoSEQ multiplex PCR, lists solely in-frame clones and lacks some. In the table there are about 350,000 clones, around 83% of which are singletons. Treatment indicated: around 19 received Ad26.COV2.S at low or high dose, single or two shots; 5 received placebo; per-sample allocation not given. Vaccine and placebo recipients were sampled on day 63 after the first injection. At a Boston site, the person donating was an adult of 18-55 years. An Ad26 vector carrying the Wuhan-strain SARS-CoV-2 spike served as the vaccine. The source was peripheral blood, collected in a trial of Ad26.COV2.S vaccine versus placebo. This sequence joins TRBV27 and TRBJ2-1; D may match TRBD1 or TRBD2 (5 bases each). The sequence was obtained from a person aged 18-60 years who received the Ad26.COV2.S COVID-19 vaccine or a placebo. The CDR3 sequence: CASRKEGEPLRNEQFF. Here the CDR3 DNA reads TGTGCCAGCAGGAAAGAAGGGGAGCCCTTAAGGAATGAGCAGTTCTTC.